This TCR beta chain appears in the sequencing data of a study of CD8 T cells in ankylosing spondylitis. Findings and caveats of the study: The authors found the disease-linked clones to be CD8+ and relatively rare in peripheral blood. Ankylosing spondylitis blood appeared to be characterized by a TCR beta motif of several highly homologous variants.

With V trimmed by 2 bases and J by 7 bases, 6 bases remained unmatched. This CDR3 has 14 residues. Germline loops: CDR1 SGHRS, CDR2 YFSETQ. Via MiXCR, TCRdb re-called the 5' RACE reads, giving one row per CDR3 protein. The sample lists about 400,000 distinct CDR3 sequences, more than 20% occurring once. This clonotype was recorded many times. What it binds is unknown. This receptor was taken from a male donor with ankylosing spondylitis. The chain is built from TRBV5-1 and TRBJ1-5; TRBD1 matches 7 bases. Sequencing input: blood, either unsorted or a sorted T cell fraction (not recorded which). The CDR3 region has the DNA TGCGCCAGCAGCTTACAGGGGCCGGACCAGCCCCAGCATTTT. Translation: CASSLQGPDQPQHF.